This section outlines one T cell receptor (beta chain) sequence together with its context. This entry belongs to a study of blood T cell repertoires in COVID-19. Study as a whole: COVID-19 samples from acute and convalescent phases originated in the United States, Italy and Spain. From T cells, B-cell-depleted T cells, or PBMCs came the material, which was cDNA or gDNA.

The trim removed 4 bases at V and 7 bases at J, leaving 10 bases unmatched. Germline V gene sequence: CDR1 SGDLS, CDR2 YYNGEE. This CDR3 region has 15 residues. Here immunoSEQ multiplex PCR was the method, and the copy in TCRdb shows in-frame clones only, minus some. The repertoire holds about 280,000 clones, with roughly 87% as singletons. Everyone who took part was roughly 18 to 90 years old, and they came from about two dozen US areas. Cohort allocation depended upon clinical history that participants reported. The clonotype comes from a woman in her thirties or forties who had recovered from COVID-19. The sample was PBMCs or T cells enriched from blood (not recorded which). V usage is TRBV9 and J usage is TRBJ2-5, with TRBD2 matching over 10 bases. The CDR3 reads CASSSLPQRGGTQYF. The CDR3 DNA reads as TGTGCCAGCAGCTCCCTTCCTCAGCGGGGGGGGACCCAGTACTTC.